This T cell receptor beta chain came from a study of T cell changes during pregnancy in multiple sclerosis. CDR3 size: 16 residues. With V trimmed by 5 bases and J by 7 bases, 11 bases remained unmatched. The germline V gene has CDR1 SGHTA and CDR2 FQGTGA. Clones were read by immunoSEQ multiplex PCR, and TCRdb kept only the in-frame ones, dropping some. The repertoire includes 40,000 to 65,000 clones, approximately 92% of them detected once, and 0.25% sits in the top ten. Here the sequenced sample was CD4+ T cells from peripheral blood mononuclear cells, taken in the third trimester of pregnancy. J is TRBJ2-1 and V is TRBV7-3, with 10 bases lining up with TRBD1. The receptor was isolated from a female donor with multiple sclerosis, enrolled in a pregnancy study. The CDR3 nucleotides read TGTGCCAGCAGCCCCCGAGGGGACAGGGGAAGGAATGAGCAGTTCTTC. It encodes CASSPRGDRGRNEQFF.